The 25 T cell receptor beta chains below come from one sample, sequenced in a study of T cells in Graves' hyperthyroidism and ophthalmopathy. Using RNA transcripts as the source, TCR beta CDR3 regions were amplified. The study used the HTBI primer set for a first-round RT-PCR of the TCR CDR3. TCRdb fed the multiplex PCR reads into MiXCR, producing one record per CDR3 protein. The profile shows about 420,000 distinct CDR3 sequences, roughly 13% of them singletons. Sequencing input: blood. These receptors were taken from a woman between 18 and 29 years old with Graves' hyperthyroidism.

This clonotype was seen many times. V usage is TRBV10-3 and J usage is TRBJ2-1, with D perhaps TRBD2 (7 bases). The CDR3 has 14 amino acids. The V end lost 4 bases, the J end lost 8 bases, and 15 bases lay between the germline ends. Looked up from germline, CDR1 is ENHRY and CDR2 is SYGVKD. The CDR3 DNA reads as TGTGCCATCAGTGGTCGAGGGAGGGGGGATGAGCAGTTCTTC. Residues: CAISGRGRGDEQFF.

This clonotype was recorded a few times. This chain uses TRBV28 with TRBJ2-1; the match to TRBD2 covers 7 bases. V lost 2 bases, J lost 8 bases, and 3 bases stayed unmatched. Germline V gene sequence: CDR1 MDHEN, CDR2 SYDVKM. This CDR3 has 13 residues. The CDR3 reads CASSLPTSYEQFF. The DNA for the CDR3 is TGTGCCAGCAGTTTACCGACTAGCTATGAGCAGTTCTTC.

This clonotype was counted many times. The chain couples TRBV29-1 to TRBJ2-3, with D possibly TRBD2 on 5 matching bases. Germline CDR1 and CDR2: SQVTM and ANQGSEA. Trimming removed 4 bases from V and 0 bases from J, with 17 bases in between. CDR3 length: 16 amino acids. CDR3 residues: CSVVGGMRESTDTQYF. CDR3 bases: TGCAGCGTTGTGGGTGGGATGAGGGAAAGCACAGATACGCAGTATTTT.

This clonotype was recorded many times. The rearrangement links TRBV28 to TRBJ2-2; tentatively, D is TRBD2 (6 bases). The CDR3 is 15 residues long. Germline lookup yields CDR1 MDHEN and CDR2 SYDVKM. The V end lost 7 bases, the J end lost 7 bases, and 19 bases lay between the germline ends. CDR3 sequence reads: CASTEGASEIGELFF. The DNA for the CDR3 is TGTGCCAGCACCGAAGGGGCTAGCGAAATCGGGGAGCTGTTTTTT.

In its sample, this clonotype was seen many times. Possible read error: a much larger clone is one base away. V and J are TRBV28 and TRBJ2-5, with D perhaps TRBD1 (6 bases). Germline loops: CDR1 MDHEN, CDR2 SYDVKM. CDR3 length: 15 residues. V lost 2 bases to trimming and J lost 2 bases, with 12 bases between them. CDR3 in amino acids: CASSLTGTGQETQYF. DNA of the CDR3: TGTGCCAGCAGTTTAACAGGGACGGGTCAAGAGACCCAGTACTTC. Using reference TRBV28 and TRBJ2-5 for the parts outside the CDR3, the full variable domain is DVKVTQSSRYLVKRTGEKVFLECVQDMDHENMFWYRQDPGLGLRLIYFSYDVKMKEKGDIPEGYSVSREKKERFSLILESASTNQTSMYLCASSLTGTGQETQYFGPGTRLLVL.

This clonotype was counted ten times or more. The V call is TRBV20-1, the J call TRBJ1-5, with D unclear. CDR3 length: 14 residues. Germline lookup yields CDR1 DFQATT and CDR2 SNEGSKA (reference sequence). The V and J ends lost 0 bases and 1 base respectively, with 7 bases between them. CDR3 coding DNA: TGCAGTGCTAGAGATAAAGTGAGCAATCAGCCCCAGCATTTT. Protein product: CSARDKVSNQPQHF.

This clonotype showed up many times. The gene calls are TRBV12-3 or TRBV12-4 and TRBJ2-1; D is possibly TRBD2 (7 bases). There are 14 residues in the CDR3. Trimming removed 3 bases from V and 4 bases from J, with 10 bases in between. Written as DNA, the CDR3 is TGTGCCAGCAGTTTCAGCGGGACATACAATGAGCAGTTCTTC. Encoded protein: CASSFSGTYNEQFF.

There are many counts of this clonotype. The V gene is TRBV5-1, the J gene TRBJ2-1, with 13 bases that match TRBD2. This CDR3 contains 16 residues. CDR1 is SGHRS and CDR2 is YFSETQ in the germline V gene. V lost 4 bases to trimming and J lost 6 bases; unmatched junction nucleotides: 7. CDR3 nucleotides: TGCGCCAGCAGCAGGACTAGCGGGAGCCCCATCAATGAGCAGTTCTTC. Translation: CASSRTSGSPINEQFF.

This clonotype was found a few times. This sequence joins TRBV28 and TRBJ2-6; 7 nucleotides line up with TRBD2. J lost 0 bases, V lost 6 bases, and 8 bases had no gene match. The CDR3 runs 17 residues. Germline CDR1 is MDHEN and CDR2 is SYDVKM. CDR3 nucleotides: TGTGCCAGCAGGGTAGCGGGCCCCCCCTCTGGGGCCAACGTCCTGACTTTC. It encodes CASRVAGPPSGANVLTF.

The table lists this clonotype with many counts. The chain joins TRBV28 to TRBJ1-2; D is unclear. Germline V gene lookup returns CDR1 MDHEN and CDR2 SYDVKM. The CDR3 loop spans 13 amino acids. The V end lost 6 bases, the J end lost 2 bases, and 10 bases lay between the germline ends. Here the CDR3 reads CASSFYKNYGYTF. CDR3 in DNA: TGTGCCAGCAGCTTCTATAAAAACTATGGCTACACCTTC.

The chain carries TRBV10-1 and TRBJ2-6; D is undetermined. Trimming took off 6 bases at V and 3 bases at J, with 15 bases between the two ends. This CDR3 contains 16 residues. Germline lookup yields CDR1 WNHNN and CDR2 SYGVQD (reference sequence). In nucleotides, the CDR3 is TGCGCCAGCAGAAAGGCCCGTTCTCGTGGGGCCAACGTCCTGACTTTC. Amino acid sequence: CASRKARSRGANVLTF.

A note on this clonotype: A much larger clone lies one base from this, so it may be a read error. The J gene is TRBJ2-7, the V gene TRBV20-1, with TRBD1 matching 9 bases. V lost 6 bases and J lost 7; bases outside the gene matches: 7. The CDR3 is 12 amino acids. CDR1 and CDR2 from the germline V gene are DFQATT and SNEGSKA (reference sequence). The CDR3 reads CSAGQGFYEQYF. Here the CDR3 DNA reads TGCAGTGCGGGACAGGGATTCTATGAGCAGTACTTC.

The gene calls are TRBV6-1 and TRBJ1-5; D gene unclear. Germline assignment: CDR1 MNHNS and CDR2 SASEGT. The CDR3 totals 13 residues. V was clipped by 1 base and J by 10 bases, with 11 bases between them. The CDR3 DNA sequence: TGTGCCAGCAGTGAAGAGGCTTTGGGTCCCCAGCATTTT. Protein: CASSEEALGPQHF.

This clonotype was seen ten or more times. The V call is TRBV5-1, the J call TRBJ1-1; D ambiguous. The CDR3 is 15 residues long. Trimming removed 1 base from V and 0 bases from J, with 10 bases in between. Germline loops: CDR1 SGHRS, CDR2 YFSETQ. CDR3 nucleotide sequence: TGCGCCAGCAGCTTGACAGAGAACCTGAACACTGAAGCTTTCTTT. Translated, it gives CASSLTENLNTEAFF.

This clonotype was counted between two and nine times. V is TRBV6-2 or TRBV6-3 and J is TRBJ2-1, with a possible D match to TRBD2 (5 bases). CDR1 is MNHEY, CDR2 SVGEGT, per germline. Trimming shortened V by 0 bases and J by 0 bases, and 15 bases separated the two germline ends. The CDR3 has 18 amino acids. The CDR3 DNA follows: TGTGCCAGCAGTTACTCACTTCCAGCGGTGAGCTCCTACAATGAGCAGTTCTTC. Translated: CASSYSLPAVSSYNEQFF.

The chain joins TRBV6-1 to TRBJ1-4, with D possibly being TRBD1 (5 bases). Trimming removed 7 bases at V and 3 bases at J, with 15 bases between. Germline V lookup: CDR1 MNHNS, CDR2 SASEGT. This CDR3 is built from 15 residues. DNA of the CDR3: TGTGCCAGCACCGAAGACCCGGGACCTAATGAAAAACTGTTTTTT. This gives the protein CASTEDPGPNEKLFF.

This clonotype was observed many times. The rearrangement uses TRBV19 and TRBJ2-1, with TRBD2 matching 11 bases. Germline CDR1 reads LNHDA; CDR2 reads SQIVND (reference sequence). Losses at the gene ends were 6 bases for V and 9 bases for J; bases not matched to a gene: 13. This CDR3 is 16 amino acids long. CDR3 residues: CASREPLAGGKGEQFF. As DNA, the CDR3 is TGTGCCAGTAGGGAGCCTCTAGCGGGGGGAAAGGGTGAGCAGTTCTTC.

The genes are TRBV5-1 and TRBJ2-1; D remains ambiguous. CDR1 is SGHRS and CDR2 is YFSETQ in the germline V gene. The CDR3 consists of 14 residues. Trimming left V 2 bases short and J 8 bases short, with 14 bases between. In DNA, the CDR3 is TGCGCCAGCAGCTTAGCAGACTTAGATTATGAGCAGTTCTTC. This translates into CASSLADLDYEQFF.

This clonotype has only a few counts. The V call is TRBV5-8, the J call TRBJ2-3; TRBD1 matches at 7 bases. This CDR3 is built from 17 residues. Trimming cost V 1 base and J 2 bases; bases outside gene matches: 10. Germline V gene data show CDR1 as SGHTS and CDR2 as YDEGEE. The DNA for the CDR3 is TGTGCCAGCAGCTTGCGCCCGACAGGGATGGCCACAGATACGCAGTATTTT. As protein: CASSLRPTGMATDTQYF. Looking up the rest from reference TRBV5-8 and TRBJ2-3 gives the full variable domain: EAGVTQSPTHLIKTRGQQATLRCSPISGHTSVYWYQQALGLGLQFLLWYDEGEERNRGNFPPRFSGRQFPNYSSELNVNALELEDSALYLCASSLRPTGMATDTQYFGPGTRLTVL.

This clonotype was counted many times. V usage is TRBV10-3 and J usage is TRBJ1-1; 8 bases agree with TRBD1. In germline, CDR1 is ENHRY, CDR2 SYGVKD. This CDR3 spans 15 amino acids. The junction had 11 bases not matched to a gene; V was cut back by 7 bases and J by 4 bases. The CDR3, as DNA: TGTGCCATCAACCTTTGGACAGGGAAGGGCACTGAAGCTTTCTTT. Amino acid sequence: CAINLWTGKGTEAFF.

This chain uses TRBV19 with TRBJ1-2, with a weak D call TRBD1 (6 bases). Between the trimmed V and J ends, which lost 6 bases and 2 bases, there was a span of 13 bases. Looked up from germline, CDR1 is LNHDA and CDR2 is SQIVND (reference sequence). The CDR3 contains 14 residues. CDR3 sequence reads: CASSPGAGNYGYTF. In DNA form, the CDR3 reads TGTGCCAGTAGCCCGGGGGCCGGGAACTATGGCTACACCTTC. The full variable domain, with the rest looked up from reference TRBV19 and TRBJ1-2, is DGGITQSPKYLFRKEGQNVTLSCEQNLNHDAMYWYRQDPGQGLRLIYYSQIVNDFQKGDIAEGYSVSREKKESFPLTVTSAQKNPTAFYLCASSPGAGNYGYTFGSGTRLTVV.

This clonotype was seen repeatedly, ten times or more. The V gene is TRBV28, the J gene TRBJ2-1; 8 bases fit TRBD2. This CDR3 has 15 residues. V gave up 6 bases and J gave up 7 bases; unmatched junction bases: 11. Germline V gene data show CDR1 as MDHEN and CDR2 as SYDVKM. The CDR3 reads CASSGGTRQVNEQFF. In DNA form, the CDR3 reads TGTGCCAGCAGCGGAGGGACTAGACAAGTGAATGAGCAGTTCTTC.

The chain carries TRBV20-1 and TRBJ2-7, with 12 bases that match TRBD2. Germline V gene sequence: CDR1 DFQATT, CDR2 SNEGSKA (reference sequence). V lost 2 bases and J lost 3; bases outside the gene matches: 5. The CDR3 covers 15 residues. The CDR3 sequence: CSARSSSGRGYEQYF. CDR3 DNA sequence: TGCAGTGCTAGATCATCTAGCGGGAGGGGCTACGAGCAGTACTTC.

The table lists this clonotype with many counts. The chain carries TRBV6-1 and TRBJ2-7; D could derive from TRBD1 or TRBD2 (5 bases each). The CDR3 loop spans 15 amino acids. V lost 5 bases, J lost 2 bases, and 16 bases lay in between. CDR1 MNHNS and CDR2 SASEGT come from the germline V gene. The CDR3 region is CASSPHRDRTYEQYF. Here the CDR3 DNA reads TGTGCCAGCAGTCCCCACCGGGACCGGACCTACGAGCAGTACTTC.

Many counts were recorded for this clonotype. This chain links TRBV30 with TRBJ1-1; D not resolved. CDR3 length equals 11 residues. The ends were cut back, 5 bases at V and 7 bases at J, with 11 bases in the middle. Germline assignment: CDR1 GTSNPN and CDR2 SVGIG (reference sequence). The CDR3 protein is CAWQNYNEAFF. The CDR3 region has the DNA TGTGCCTGGCAAAACTATAATGAAGCTTTCTTT.